These 28 T cell receptor beta chains came from one sample sequenced in a study of T cell repertoires in cytomegalovirus infection. TCRdb ran MiXCR on the reads and lists one entry per CDR3 protein. The repertoire holds 160,000 or so distinct CDR3 sequences, with roughly 15% as singletons. Specimen: CD8+ T cells from PBMCs. All receptors derive from a human donor in good health (CMV status not recorded). Some clones in this sample may be carry-over from other donors' samples.

The chain has TRBV9 and TRBJ2-3; no clear D gene. CDR1 SGDLS and CDR2 YYNGEE come from the germline V gene. CDR3 length: 14 residues. Trimming took off 2 bases at V and 4 bases at J, with 11 bases between the two ends. The CDR3 DNA reads TGTGCCAGCAGCGTTAGAGGAATGGCAGATACGCAGTATTTT. Its protein is CASSVRGMADTQYF.

The chain recombines TRBV19 with TRBJ2-1; a weak D match, TRBD2 (5 bases). Trimming stripped 3 bases from V and 3 bases from J, with 9 bases between. The CDR3 loop spans 14 amino acids. Germline values: CDR1 LNHDA, CDR2 SQIVND (reference sequence). This CDR3 reads CASSIPGLYNEQFF. The CDR3 DNA sequence: TGTGCCAGTAGTATCCCCGGACTCTACAATGAGCAGTTCTTC. Drawing the rest from reference TRBV19 and TRBJ2-1, the complete variable domain is DGGITQSPKYLFRKEGQNVTLSCEQNLNHDAMYWYRQDPGQGLRLIYYSQIVNDFQKGDIAEGYSVSREKKESFPLTVTSAQKNPTAFYLCASSIPGLYNEQFFGPGTRLTVL.

Concerning this clonotype: The junction shows a germline mismatch at one end, possibly a read error. This chain links TRBV4-2 with TRBJ1-1; D not certain. This CDR3 has 14 residues. Looked up from germline, CDR1 is LGHNA and CDR2 is YNFKEQ. The CDR3 here is CASSQDKGNPEAFF. The CDR3, as DNA: TGTGCCAGCAGCCAAGATAAAGGGAACCCTGAAGCTTTCTTT.

The V and J genes are TRBV11-2 and TRBJ2-5; 7 bases match TRBD2. The CDR3 covers 16 residues. The germline gives CDR1 SGHAT, CDR2 FQNNGV. J gave up 2 bases and V 5 bases, and 11 bases lay outside the gene matches. CDR3 bases: TGTGCCAGCAGCCAGACCCGGGGAGGGAGGCAAGAGACCCAGTACTTC. It encodes CASSQTRGGRQETQYF. Drawing the rest from reference TRBV11-2 and TRBJ2-5, the complete variable domain is EAGVAQSPRYKIIEKRQSVAFWCNPISGHATLYWYQQILGQGPKLLIQFQNNGVVDDSQLPKDRFSAERLKGVDSTLKIQPAKLEDSAVYLCASSQTRGGRQETQYFGPGTRLLVL.

In this sample, this clonotype turned up a few times. The genes are TRBV12-3 or TRBV12-4 and TRBJ2-1, with 13 positions matching TRBD2. The CDR3 contains 15 residues. V trimming: 3 bases; J trimming: 7 bases; junction bases outside the gene matches: 3. The CDR3 loop is CASSFGLAGVNEQFF. The CDR3 DNA is TGTGCCAGCAGTTTCGGACTAGCGGGAGTGAATGAGCAGTTCTTC.

In this sample, this clonotype turned up a few times. This chain links TRBV7-6 with TRBJ1-6; D may be TRBD1 (6 bases). Trimming cost V 6 bases and J 7 bases, with 16 bases left between them. CDR3 size: 15 residues. Per germline, CDR1 SGHVS and CDR2 FNYEAQ. CDR3 nucleotides: TGTGCCAGCAGACAAACCCCTCAGGGGAATTCACCCCTCCACTTT. Protein: CASRQTPQGNSPLHF.

The J gene is TRBJ2-7, the V gene TRBV7-2, with D possibly TRBD2 on 5 matching bases. The length of the CDR3 is 17 residues. Trimming stripped 1 base from V and 4 bases from J, with 20 bases between. The germline V gene has CDR1 SGHTA and CDR2 FQGNSA. The DNA for the CDR3 is TGTGCCAGCAGCTTAGAGATAGCGCGCTACACCGAATACGAGCAGTACTTC. Translation gives CASSLEIARYTEYEQYF.

This clonotype was counted only a few times. A junction end diverges from the germline sequence, so it may reflect a read error. V usage is TRBV4-1 and J usage is TRBJ1-5, with D uncertain. CDR3 length: 13 residues. Germline V gives CDR1 MGHRA, CDR2 YSYEKL. The CDR3 sequence is CASGTGENQPQHF. Here the CDR3 DNA reads TGTGCCAGCGGAACTGGGGAGAATCAGCCCCAGCATTTT.

This chain connects TRBV7-9 to TRBJ2-7; D is unresolved. V lost 7 bases to trimming and J lost 2 bases, with 9 bases between them. Germline V gives CDR1 SEHNR, CDR2 FQNEAQ (reference sequence). CDR3 size: 12 residues. In DNA, the CDR3 is TGTGCCAGCACGAGCCTACCCTACGAGCAGTACTTC. This encodes CASTSLPYEQYF.

This clonotype has a handful of counts. J is TRBJ2-1 and V is TRBV7-3, with TRBD2 matching over 10 bases. Germline V CDR1 and CDR2: SGHTA, FQGTGA. V lost 1 base and J lost 5; bases outside the gene matches: 5. The CDR3 extends over 16 amino acids. The DNA of the CDR3 is TGTGCCAGCAGCTTAAGGGCTAGCGGGAGTAACAATGAGCAGTTCTTC. Translating it yields CASSLRASGSNNEQFF. Drawing the rest from reference TRBV7-3 and TRBJ2-1, the complete variable domain is GAGVSQTPSNKVTEKGKYVELRCDPISGHTALYWYRQSLGQGPEFLIYFQGTGAADDSGLPNDRFFAVRPEGSVSTLKIQRTERGDSAVYLCASSLRASGSNNEQFFGPGTRLTVL.

This clonotype was detected a few times. The chain has TRBV4-3 and TRBJ2-7; TRBD1 aligns across 11 bases. The CDR3 runs to 17 residues. Germline V gene data show CDR1 as LGHNA and CDR2 as YSLEER. J gave up 2 bases and V 0 bases, and 6 bases lay outside the gene matches. The CDR3 protein is CASSQDRAGQGAYEQYF. CDR3 sequence (DNA): TGCGCCAGCAGCCAAGATAGGGCGGGACAGGGGGCCTACGAGCAGTACTTC.

In DNA, the CDR3 is TGTGCCAGCAGTTACCCCGGACTGGAAGCTTTCTTT. Residues: CASSYPGLEAFF. The chain has TRBV6-2 or TRBV6-3 and TRBJ1-1; D unresolved. The V end was cut by 2 bases, the J end by 8 bases, with 9 bases between. The CDR3 runs to 12 residues. Germline CDR1 is MNHEY and CDR2 is SVGEGT.

The V gene is TRBV28, the J gene TRBJ1-5; 9 positions match TRBD1. The length of the CDR3 is 15 residues. After removal of 6 bases from V and 8 bases from J, the junction contained 11 bases not matched to a gene. Germline assignment: CDR1 MDHEN and CDR2 SYDVKM. The CDR3 DNA reads as TGTGCCAGCAGCTCCGGGACAGGGTTATCAGAGCCCCAGCATTTT. It specifies CASSSGTGLSEPQHF.

This clonotype was seen a few times. The chain combines TRBV7-8 with TRBJ2-1, with D possibly TRBD2 on 6 matching bases. This CDR3 is 13 amino acids long. Germline V gene data show CDR1 as SGHVS and CDR2 as FQNEAQ. Trimming shortened V by 1 base and J by 12 bases, and 13 bases separated the two germline ends. The CDR3 DNA reads TGTGCCAGCAGCTTAGATATGGGAGGCGCGCAGTTCTTC. Its protein is CASSLDMGGAQFF.

The J gene is TRBJ2-3, the V gene TRBV6-2 or TRBV6-3; maybe TRBD1 (5 bases). The CDR3 has 13 residues. The V end was cut by 4 bases, the J end by 0 bases, with 5 bases between. Germline V CDR1 and CDR2: MNHEY, SVGEGT. CDR3 in DNA: TGTGCCAGCAGTTCAGGGAGCACAGATACGCAGTATTTT. Encoded protein: CASSSGSTDTQYF.

The gene calls are TRBV7-8 and TRBJ2-1, with 15 nucleotides matching TRBD2. CDR1 is SGHVS, CDR2 FQNEAQ, per germline. The CDR3 is made up of 18 amino acids. V was pared by 3 bases and J by 2 bases, with 5 bases of the junction left unmatched. The CDR3 region is CASSFWTSGGAPYNEQFF. In nucleotides, the CDR3 is TGTGCCAGCAGCTTCTGGACTAGCGGGGGGGCCCCCTACAATGAGCAGTTCTTC.

This clonotype was detected a few times. The CDR3 DNA follows: TGTGCCAGCTATAGCGGGAGGGCCGGAGATACGCAGTATTTT. It codes for CASYSGRAGDTQYF. This chain joins TRBV28 and TRBJ2-3, with TRBD2 matching 11 bases. After removal of 8 bases from V and 5 bases from J, the junction contained 6 bases not matched to a gene. Germline CDR1 MDHEN, CDR2 SYDVKM. There are 14 residues in the CDR3. The full variable domain, in which reference TRBV28 and TRBJ2-3 provide the parts outside the CDR3, is DVKVTQSSRYLVKRTGEKVFLECVQDMDHENMFWYRQDPGLGLRLIYFSYDVKMKEKGDIPEGYSVSREKKERFSLILESASTNQTSMYLCASYSGRAGDTQYFGPGTRLTVL.

This clonotype was recorded at least ten times. This rearrangement joins TRBV28 to TRBJ2-2; D unresolved. The germline V gene has CDR1 MDHEN and CDR2 SYDVKM. Trimming cost V 2 bases and J 7 bases, with 8 bases left between them. The CDR3 is 13 amino acids. DNA of the CDR3: TGTGCCAGCAGTTTACGCCGCGACGGGGAGCTGTTTTTT. Its translation: CASSLRRDGELFF.

The V gene is TRBV28, the J gene TRBJ2-3; TRBD2 aligns across 10 bases. CDR1 is MDHEN, CDR2 SYDVKM, per germline. J lost 2 bases, V lost 2 bases, and 7 bases had no gene match. CDR3 length: 17 residues. CDR3 DNA: TGTGCCAGCAGTTTACCCTTAGCGGGAGGCTACACAGATACGCAGTATTTT. Its protein product is CASSLPLAGGYTDTQYF.

The V call is TRBV5-4, the J call TRBJ1-2, with D maybe TRBD1 (5 bases). Germline V gene lookup returns CDR1 SGHNT and CDR2 YYREEE (reference sequence). Trimming took off 3 bases at V and 14 bases at J, with 17 bases between the two ends. This CDR3 region has 12 residues. The CDR3 sequence: CASSSGDGLRTF. The CDR3 region has the DNA TGTGCCAGCAGCTCGGGGGACGGCTTAAGGACCTTC.

This clonotype was detected a few times. The chain has TRBV15 and TRBJ2-3; D is uncertain. The CDR3 length is 12 residues. Trimming removed 3 bases at V and 2 bases at J, with 3 bases between. Germline V gene sequence: CDR1 LNHNV, CDR2 YYDKDF (reference sequence). CDR3 loop: CATSSSTDTQYF. The CDR3 DNA follows: TGTGCCACCAGCAGTTCCACAGATACGCAGTATTTT.

The table lists this clonotype with many counts. As DNA, the CDR3 is TGTGCCAGCAGTGATAATTGGGGGCTATACGAGCAGTACTTC. It codes for CASSDNWGLYEQYF. This chain uses TRBV28 with TRBJ2-7; weak D call: TRBD1 (6 bases). V lost 5 bases to trimming and J lost 4 bases, with 15 bases between them. Germline lookup yields CDR1 MDHEN and CDR2 SYDVKM. The CDR3 sequence is 14 residues long.

This clonotype came up many times. The chain employs TRBV7-9 and TRBJ2-1, with TRBD2 identical over 12 bases. Trimming took 5 bases from V and 5 from J; bases not matched to a gene: 4. From germline, CDR1 is SEHNR and CDR2 FQNEAQ (reference sequence). The CDR3 runs 15 residues. Written as DNA, the CDR3 is TGTGCCAGCAGCACCAGACTAGCGGGGGACAATGAGCAGTTCTTC. Its protein is CASSTRLAGDNEQFF.

This clonotype appeared a few times. The chain has TRBV7-2 and TRBJ1-2, with 9 positions matching TRBD1. The CDR3 totals 15 residues. V was pared by 6 bases and J by 8 bases, with 13 bases of the junction left unmatched. The germline CDR1 and CDR2 sequences are SGHTA and FQGNSA. The CDR3 reads CASRTRQGGPEGYTF. CDR3 DNA: TGTGCCAGCAGAACAAGACAGGGGGGGCCCGAGGGCTACACCTTC.

The chain joins TRBV29-1 to TRBJ2-2, with D uncertain. The germline V and J ends were trimmed by 1 base and 7 bases, with 13 bases remaining between them. Germline V CDR1 and CDR2: SQVTM, ANQGSEA. The CDR3 has 14 amino acids. CDR3 sequence reads: CSVEAKTDLGELFF. CDR3 bases: TGCAGCGTTGAAGCAAAAACCGACCTCGGGGAGCTGTTTTTT.

The J gene is TRBJ2-1, the V gene TRBV29-1; 11 bases fit TRBD2. The CDR3 sequence is 14 residues long. The germline gives CDR1 SQVTM, CDR2 ANQGSEA. V dropped 6 bases and J dropped 5; count of bases not matched to a gene: 6. As DNA, the CDR3 is TGCAGCGTCGCCGGGACTAGCGGTAACAATGAGCAGTTCTTC. Residues: CSVAGTSGNNEQFF.

This clonotype was recorded at least ten times. Because it lacks the conserved phenylalanine or tryptophan at the end, this CDR3 is likely a read error. The limits of the CDR3 on the DNA are not certain, so only TCRdb's listed CDR3 is given. V and J are TRBV7-3 and TRBJ1-2; the table's D gene call, TRBD1, was not cross checked with the DNA. CDR1 SGHTA and CDR2 FQGTGA come from the germline V gene. The CDR3 adds up to 12 amino acids, both ends counted. CDR3 in amino acids: CASHRPPGTDRC.

V gene TRBV5-1 combines with J gene TRBJ1-2; possibly TRBD1 for D (5 bases). CDR3 length equals 14 residues. Trimming cost V 3 bases and J 6 bases, with 15 bases left between them. Germline loops: CDR1 SGHRS, CDR2 YFSETQ. The CDR3 loop reads CASSSGLPNNGYTF. CDR3 DNA sequence: TGCGCCAGCAGCTCGGGACTACCTAATAATGGCTACACCTTC. Full variable domain (rest looked up from reference TRBV5-1 and TRBJ1-2): KAGVTQTPRYLIKTRGQQVTLSCSPISGHRSVSWYQQTPGQGLQFLFEYFSETQRNKGNFPGRFSGRQFSNSRSEMNVSTLELGDSALYLCASSSGLPNNGYTFGSGTRLTVV.